This TCR beta chain appears in the sequencing data of a study of T cell repertoires in cytomegalovirus infection. Regarding the study as a whole: The response measured ex vivo was dominated by TCR beta clonotypes (HLA-C-restricted and CMV-specific).

The CDR3 totals 15 residues. V gave up 5 bases and J gave up 8 bases; unmatched junction bases: 10. Germline CDR1 SEHNR, CDR2 FQNEAQ (reference sequence). TCRdb ran MiXCR on the reads and lists one entry per CDR3 protein. The top ten hold 10% to 15% of the sample, which has around 900,000 distinct CDR3 sequences, under 40% seen once. This clonotype was seen only a few times. What it recognizes is unknown. This rearrangement joins TRBV7-9 to TRBJ2-4, with TRBD1 matching 9 bases. This sequence originates from a human donor in good health (CMV status not recorded). Some clones in this sample may be carry-over from other donors' samples. Sequencing used cultured CD8+ T cells from PBMCs, obtained from culture after CMV antigen stimulation. The CDR3 sequence: CASSPRTGDPDIQYF. In nucleotides, the CDR3 is TGTGCCAGCAGCCCCCGGACAGGGGACCCAGACATTCAGTACTTC. Filled out from reference TRBV7-9 and TRBJ2-4, the complete variable domain reads DTGVSQNPRHKITKRGQNVTFRCDPISEHNRLYWYRQTLGQGPEFLTYFQNEAQLEKSRLLSDRFSAERPKGSFSTLEIQRTEQGDSAMYLCASSPRTGDPDIQYFGAGTRLSVL.